This TCR beta chain was obtained from a study of OX40 agonist ivuxolimab in advanced cancers. Findings and limits, study-wide: Researchers report that CD8+ T cells had, on average, more expanded clones than CD4+. CD4+ and CD8+ blood T cells expanded clonally by week 6 at 0.1 to 3.0 mg/kg.

In germline, CDR1 is LGHNA, CDR2 YSLEER. The trim removed 1 base at V and 4 bases at J, leaving 4 bases unmatched. The CDR3 covers 16 residues. Sequencing used immunoSEQ multiplex PCR; TCRdb keeps in-frame clones, though not all of them. The top ten clones hold around 5.5% of a sample with 65,000 to 90,000 clones, 80% to 90% of them seen once. A remark on this clone: Its antigen remains unidentified.

Sequenced here: CD4+ or CD8+ T cells sorted from blood, sampled in a trial of the OX40 agonist ivuxolimab. The TCR was taken from an adult with an advanced solid tumor such as melanoma, head and neck, liver or kidney cancer. The gene calls are TRBV4-3 and TRBJ2-3, with 11 bases that match TRBD1. CDR3 sequence (DNA): TGCGCCAGCAGCCAAGCACGGACAGGGGGCCCAGATACGCAGTATTTT. Translation gives CASSQARTGGPDTQYF.